This paragraph covers one T cell receptor (beta chain) sequence. The junction departs from germline at one end; a sequencing error may be responsible. The data were taken from a study of blood T cells in healthy people across ages. On the study more broadly: When template switching was applied, about one barcoded beta molecule was captured per two T cells.

This CDR3 spans 12 amino acids. For the second PCR, which ran for about 7 to 11 cycles, a sample-barcoded 5' primer and a J-beta primer mix were used. A template-switch adaptor that had 12 random nucleotides put a tag on each cDNA molecule. TCRdb processed the 5' RACE reads anew with MiXCR; each CDR3 protein has one entry. The sample lists about 1.5 million distinct CDR3 sequences; approximately 40% were seen once. PBMCs, at least 7 million per sample, were isolated. The chain recombines TRBV12-3 or TRBV12-4 with TRBJ1-2, with TRBD1 as a possible D gene (6 bases). Material: blood. This TCR derives from a young woman in good health. This chain's CDR3 is CASTRGDYGYTF. The CDR3 nucleotides read TGTGCCAGCACCAGGGGAGACTATGGCTACACCTTT.